The clone carrying this TCR beta chain qualifies as medium-sized. Its antigen is as yet unknown. V was shortened by 1 base and J by 6 bases, with 13 bases between the two germline ends. The CDR3 runs 15 residues. The germline gives CDR1 SGDLS, CDR2 YYNGEE. The entry originates in a study of T cells after posttransplantation cyclophosphamide. Broader study findings: After PTCy, TRB diversity resembled that of CNI/methotrexate controls. Later blood repertoires were often dominated by clones from the donor CD8+ memory compartment. Tissue-infiltrating T cells from skin or gut overlapped little with blood T cells.

A marrow graft followed busulfan-fludarabine conditioning, with cyclophosphamide on days +3 and +4. Profiled with immunoSEQ multiplex PCR; TCRdb holds only in-frame clones, not every one. The sample has about 7,900 clones, none seen only once. The sequencing here drew on PBMCs, taken after an allogeneic stem cell transplant with post-transplant cyclophosphamide. This clonotype was obtained from a male patient in his thirties who received an allogeneic stem cell transplant from an unrelated donor, was CMV-positive, and had acute and chronic GVHD. Some T cells may be graft donor cells. The gene calls are TRBV9 and TRBJ2-2; the D gene is possibly TRBD2 (6 bases). Here the CDR3 reads CASSVSIAVAGELFF. CDR3 nucleotide sequence: TGTGCCAGCAGCGTATCAATAGCGGTTGCCGGGGAGCTGTTTTTT. Full variable domain (outside the CDR3, taken from reference TRBV9 and TRBJ2-2): DSGVTQTPKHLITATGQRVTLRCSPRSGDLSVYWYQQSLDQGLQFLIQYYNGEERAKGNILERFSAQQFPDLHSELNLSSLELGDSALYFCASSVSIAVAGELFFGEGSRLTVL.